This T cell receptor (beta chain) was found in a study of T cells in narcolepsy. Across the study: Donors had narcolepsy type 1 or type 2, or were healthy controls.

The repertoire was sequenced with immunoSEQ multiplex PCR; TCRdb's copy has only in-frame clones and lacks some. Counted here are tens of thousands of clones, 70% to 80% occurring once; the ten biggest clones make up 1.1%. Germline V gene data show CDR1 as MNHEY and CDR2 as SMNVEV (reference sequence). The CDR3 runs to 12 residues. V shed 3 bases and J shed 10 bases, with 12 bases lying between them. The study's findings and limits: Comparing one patient's CSF and blood CD4+ clonotypes highlighted HCRT- and TRIB2-specific autoreactive clonotypes. Autoreactive clone sequences were missing from some blood memory CD4+ repertoires. Reportedly, autoreactive clonotypes were serially detected in patients' blood but not controls'.

As regards this clone: The antigen remains unidentified.

The specimen was CD45RA- memory CD4+ T cells from PBMCs. The sequence was collected from a human donor with narcolepsy. V and J are TRBV27 and TRBJ1-2; no clear D. The CDR3 spells CASSFRGMLYTF. CDR3 nucleotide sequence: TGTGCCAGCAGTTTCCGAGGGATGCTCTACACCTTC.